This TCR beta chain derives from a study of T cell changes during pregnancy in multiple sclerosis. Data came from immunoSEQ multiplex PCR; TCRdb stores just in-frame clones and leaves some out. In the table there are about 40,000 clones, about 94% of which are singletons. Per the germline V gene, CDR1 is SGHRS and CDR2 is YFSETQ. Trimming took 0 bases from V and 6 from J, leaving 10 bases between them. This CDR3 contains 15 residues. The input for sequencing was peripheral blood, taken in the third trimester of pregnancy. This clonotype was sampled from a female donor with multiple sclerosis, enrolled in a pregnancy study. The rearrangement links TRBV5-1 to TRBJ1-6; D gene unclear. CDR3 coding DNA: TGCGCCAGCAGCTTGGCGTCGGGAATTAATTCACCCCTCCACTTT. It translates to CASSLASGINSPLHF. Full variable domain (remainder filled in from reference TRBV5-1 and TRBJ1-6): KAGVTQTPRYLIKTRGQQVTLSCSPISGHRSVSWYQQTPGQGLQFLFEYFSETQRNKGNFPGRFSGRQFSNSRSEMNVSTLELGDSALYLCASSLASGINSPLHFGNGTRLTVT.